Following are 30 T cell receptor beta chains from one sample sequenced in a study of OX40 agonist ivuxolimab in advanced cancers. The table came from immunoSEQ multiplex PCR; TCRdb's copy has only in-frame clones and leaves some out. The data contain about 77,000 clones, 80% to 90% of them seen just once; the ten biggest clones take up under 0.75%. The source material was CD4+ or CD8+ T cells sorted from blood, sampled in a trial of the OX40 agonist ivuxolimab. The receptors were gathered from an adult with an advanced solid tumor such as melanoma, head and neck, liver or kidney cancer.

The V gene is TRBV5-1, the J gene TRBJ1-2; weak D call: TRBD1 (5 bases). The V and J ends lost 4 bases and 3 bases respectively, with 10 bases between them. Germline V gene data show CDR1 as SGHRS and CDR2 as YFSETQ. The CDR3 runs 13 residues. As DNA, the CDR3 is TGCGCCAGCAGCACACAGGTTGACTATGGCTACACCTTC. Encoded protein: CASSTQVDYGYTF.

The chain combines TRBV29-1 with TRBJ2-1; perhaps TRBD2 as D (5 bases). Looked up from germline, CDR1 is SQVTM and CDR2 is ANQGSEA. There are 13 residues in the CDR3. V lost 6 bases and J 1 base, leaving 10 bases between the germline ends. The CDR3 DNA follows: TGCAGCGTGCTTACGGGGTCCTACAATGAGCAGTTCTTC. Protein: CSVLTGSYNEQFF.

This chain joins TRBV4-1 and TRBJ1-1; TRBD1 matches at 9 bases. V shed 5 bases and J 5 bases; nucleotides not matched to a gene: 18. Germline V gives CDR1 MGHRA, CDR2 YSYEKL. This CDR3 comprises 18 residues. CDR3 residues: CASSFPPGQGGFKTEAFF. The CDR3 coding sequence is TGCGCCAGCAGCTTCCCTCCGGGACAGGGAGGTTTTAAGACTGAAGCTTTCTTT.

The chain carries TRBV14 and TRBJ1-1; the match to TRBD1 covers 10 bases. V gave up 4 bases and J gave up 11 bases; unmatched junction bases: 10. Looked up from germline, CDR1 is SGHDN and CDR2 is FVKESK. This CDR3 has 14 amino acids. The DNA for the CDR3 is TGTGCCAGCAGCCTAGCGACAGGGGGCTCCCGGGCTTTCTTT. Translation gives CASSLATGGSRAFF.

The rearrangement uses TRBV27 and TRBJ2-4; D is ambiguous. V was trimmed by 5 bases and J by 3 bases, leaving 11 bases between them. The CDR3 contains 14 residues. In germline, CDR1 is MNHEY, CDR2 SMNVEV (reference sequence). CDR3 DNA sequence: TGTGCCAGCAGTAACGGTAGAGGCAAAAACATTCAGTACTTC. It codes for CASSNGRGKNIQYF.

The CDR3 reads CASSLLDRLNTEAFF. The CDR3 region has the DNA TGCGCCAGCAGCTTACTGGACAGACTGAACACTGAAGCTTTCTTT. The chain has TRBV5-1 and TRBJ1-1; TRBD1 is a possible D gene (6 bases). This CDR3 has 15 amino acids. Germline-derived CDR1 and CDR2 are SGHRS and YFSETQ. V was trimmed by 2 bases and J by 0 bases, leaving 11 bases between them.

The chain is built from TRBV30 and TRBJ2-2, with TRBD2 matching 10 bases. Germline assignment: CDR1 GTSNPN and CDR2 SVGIG (reference sequence). There are 17 residues in the CDR3. V dropped 3 bases and J dropped 0; count of bases not matched to a gene: 7. CDR3 sequence (DNA): TGTGCCTGGAGGAGCGGGGGGGTGACCGCGAACACCGGGGAGCTGTTTTTT. It is translated as CAWRSGGVTANTGELFF.

The V gene is TRBV7-2, the J gene TRBJ2-5, with D tentatively TRBD1 or TRBD2 (5 bases each). Trimming removed 4 bases at V and 0 bases at J, with 9 bases between. Germline V CDR1 and CDR2: SGHTA, FQGNSA. CDR3 length: 14 amino acids. CDR3 loop: CASSSGRDQETQYF. CDR3 sequence (DNA): TGTGCCAGCAGCTCGGGACGTGACCAAGAGACCCAGTACTTC.

This chain links TRBV9 with TRBJ2-5, with D possibly being TRBD2 (7 bases). Trimming left V 0 bases short and J 1 base short, with 13 bases between. Germline V gives CDR1 SGDLS, CDR2 YYNGEE. There are 16 residues in the CDR3. CDR3 sequence (DNA): TGTGCCAGCAGCGTAGCAAGGGGGGGTCTCCAAGAGACCCAGTACTTC. This codes for CASSVARGGLQETQYF.

The CDR3 bases are TGTGCCAGCAGGGCCTACGAGCAGTACTTC. This translates into CASRAYEQYF. The chain is built from TRBV27 and TRBJ2-7; unclear D gene. Trimming removed 6 bases from V and 2 bases from J, with 2 bases in between. The CDR3 runs to 10 residues. The germline gives CDR1 MNHEY, CDR2 SMNVEV (reference sequence).

The chain recombines TRBV5-1 with TRBJ2-6; D is perhaps TRBD2 (5 bases). The CDR3 contains 14 residues. CDR1 SGHRS and CDR2 YFSETQ come from the germline V gene. V was cut by 4 bases and J by 3 bases, with 8 bases left in between. In nucleotides, the CDR3 is TGCGCCAGCAGCCCGGGGAATGGGGCCAACGTCCTGACTTTC. The encoded protein is CASSPGNGANVLTF.

V usage is TRBV10-1 and J usage is TRBJ2-1; 10 bases map to TRBD2. The CDR3 spans 18 residues. Unmatched junction bases numbered 14, after V lost 3 bases and J lost 6 bases. Germline-derived CDR1 and CDR2 are WNHNN and SYGVQD (reference sequence). The DNA for the CDR3 is TGCGCCAGCAGTGAACTTCTAGCGGGAGCACCCCCCTTCAATGAGCAGTTCTTC. Encoded protein: CASSELLAGAPPFNEQFF.

This clone appeared once. The chain links TRBV29-1 to TRBJ1-2, with TRBD1 as a possible D gene (5 bases). Trimming cost V 7 bases and J 0 bases, with 12 bases left between them. There are 13 residues in the CDR3. Germline V gene data show CDR1 as SQVTM and CDR2 as ANQGSEA. DNA of the CDR3: TGCAGCGCCGGGGACGGACCTAACTATGGCTACACCTTC. This translates into CSAGDGPNYGYTF. The full variable domain, with the rest looked up from reference TRBV29-1 and TRBJ1-2, is SAVISQKPSRDICQRGTSLTIQCQVDSQVTMMFWYRQQPGQSLTLIATANQGSEATYESGFVIDKFPISRPNLTFSTLTVSNMSPEDSSIYLCSAGDGPNYGYTFGSGTRLTVV.

This clone was observed a handful of times. The V gene is TRBV20-1, the J gene TRBJ1-1; D ambiguous. Trimming removed 5 bases from V and 0 bases from J, with 4 bases in between. CDR1 and CDR2 from the germline V gene are DFQATT and SNEGSKA (reference sequence). The CDR3 covers 11 residues. Written as DNA, the CDR3 is TGCAGTGCTTGGTTGAACACTGAAGCTTTCTTT. Amino acid sequence: CSAWLNTEAFF.

The rearrangement links TRBV11-2 to TRBJ1-1, with a tentative D call TRBD1 (5 bases). Trimming pared 6 bases from V and 1 base from J, leaving 15 bases between. Germline V gene lookup returns CDR1 SGHAT and CDR2 FQNNGV. The CDR3 is 15 amino acids. CDR3 nucleotide sequence: TGTGCCAGCAGTTCTTCCGGGACGGAGAACACTGAAGCTTTCTTT. Its translation is CASSSSGTENTEAFF.

In its sample, this clone is medium-sized. The gene calls are TRBV2 and TRBJ1-2; D might be TRBD1 (5 bases). V lost 4 bases to trimming and J lost 5 bases, with 14 bases between them. This CDR3 spans 14 amino acids. Germline-derived CDR1 and CDR2 are SNHLY and FYNNEI. CDR3 residues: CASSAGQVEYGYTF. The CDR3 DNA follows: TGTGCCAGCAGTGCAGGGCAGGTGGAATATGGCTACACCTTC. The variable domain in full, completed from reference TRBV2 and TRBJ1-2, reads EPEVTQTPSHQVTQMGQEVILRCVPISNHLYFYWYRQILGQKVEFLVSFYNNEISEKSEIFDDQFSVERPDGSNFTLKIRSTKLEDSAMYFCASSAGQVEYGYTFGSGTRLTVV.

This clone is a singleton in its sample. CDR3 region: CASSAGGDQETQYF. DNA for the CDR3: TGCGCCAGCAGTGCCGGGGGAGACCAAGAGACCCAGTACTTC. The V gene is TRBV10-1, the J gene TRBJ2-5; possibly TRBD2 for D (6 bases). Germline V gives CDR1 WNHNN, CDR2 SYGVQD (reference sequence). CDR3 length: 14 amino acids. Trimming pared 4 bases from V and 0 bases from J, leaving 9 bases between.

The V call is TRBV11-3, the J call TRBJ2-2, with 13 bases fitting TRBD2. V was pared by 4 bases and J by 5 bases, with 10 bases of the junction left unmatched. Germline loops: CDR1 SGHNT, CDR2 YENEEA. This CDR3 is built from 18 residues. The CDR3 reads CASSSRMGGLAGTGELFF. Written as DNA, the CDR3 is TGTGCCAGCAGCTCCAGGATGGGGGGACTAGCGGGGACCGGGGAGCTGTTTTTT.

This clone was found many times. The V call is TRBV15, the J call TRBJ2-2; perhaps TRBD1 as D (6 bases). The CDR3 covers 15 residues. Germline CDR1 reads LNHNV; CDR2 reads YYDKDF (reference sequence). Between the trimmed V and J ends, which lost 6 bases and 1 base, there was a span of 12 bases. CDR3 loop: CATRSLQGNTGELFF. The CDR3 DNA sequence: TGTGCCACCAGATCCCTACAGGGGAACACCGGGGAGCTGTTTTTT.

This chain connects TRBV14 to TRBJ2-5; possibly TRBD1 for D (5 bases). Looked up from germline, CDR1 is SGHDN and CDR2 is FVKESK. V was cut by 0 bases and J by 1 base, with 12 bases left in between. The CDR3 sequence is 16 residues long. CDR3 residues: CASSQDQGGVQETQYF. In nucleotides, the CDR3 is TGTGCCAGCAGCCAAGATCAGGGCGGAGTCCAAGAGACCCAGTACTTC.

CDR3 sequence: CASGLRSGDQYF. The CDR3 DNA reads TGTGCTAGTGGTTTAAGGAGCGGGGACCAGTACTTC. V gene TRBV12-5 combines with J gene TRBJ2-4, with 7 bases lining up with TRBD2. Germline V CDR1 and CDR2: LGHNT, FRNRAP. CDR3 length: 12 amino acids. The V segment lost 3 bases and the J segment 13 bases; nucleotides outside the gene matches: 6.

The chain joins TRBV30 to TRBJ2-2, with D possibly TRBD2 on 5 matching bases. The CDR3 has 14 amino acids. The germline gives CDR1 GTSNPN, CDR2 SVGIG (reference sequence). V was shortened by 1 base and J by 3 bases, with 9 bases between the two germline ends. The CDR3 DNA reads TGTGCCTGGAGTGCCAGCGGACACACCGGGGAGCTGTTTTTT. Translation: CAWSASGHTGELFF.

The chain recombines TRBV25-1 with TRBJ1-5; D uncertain. Germline CDR1 MGHDK, CDR2 SYGVNS. The CDR3 is made up of 14 amino acids. Trimming took off 3 bases at V and 1 base at J, with 7 bases between the two ends. In DNA, the CDR3 is TGTGCCAGCAGTGATTTAGTCAGCAATCAGCCCCAGCATTTT. As protein: CASSDLVSNQPQHF.

V is TRBV7-2 and J is TRBJ2-1, with D hard to call. The germline V gene has CDR1 SGHTA and CDR2 FQGNSA. With 4 bases removed from V and 0 bases from J, the gap between germline ends came to 7 bases. This CDR3 spans 14 amino acids. CDR3 in DNA: TGTGCCAGCAGCTCGGTCAGCTCCTACAATGAGCAGTTCTTC. This codes for CASSSVSSYNEQFF.

The chain has TRBV27 and TRBJ1-2; weak D call: TRBD1 (5 bases). The V end was cut by 8 bases, the J end by 7 bases, with 17 bases between. The germline CDR1 and CDR2 sequences are MNHEY and SMNVEV (reference sequence). This CDR3 is 13 amino acids long. CDR3: CASAHQPRGGYTF. In DNA, the CDR3 is TGTGCCAGCGCACACCAGCCTAGGGGTGGCTACACCTTC.

The table lists this clone with a count of one. The rearrangement links TRBV7-9 to TRBJ1-2; no firm D call. In germline, CDR1 is SEHNR, CDR2 FQNEAQ (reference sequence). V lost 0 bases to trimming and J lost 8 bases, with 13 bases between them. This CDR3 spans 14 amino acids. For the CDR3, the DNA is TGTGCCAGCAGCTTAGCGTACGGATCCCCAGGCTACACCTTC. This translates into CASSLAYGSPGYTF.

The J gene is TRBJ1-6, the V gene TRBV7-2; 7 nucleotides line up with TRBD1. Per the germline V gene, CDR1 is SGHTA and CDR2 is FQGNSA. The CDR3 loop spans 16 amino acids. Trimming at V came to 4 bases and at J to 11 bases, leaving 14 bases not matched to a gene. The DNA for the CDR3 is TGTGCCAGCAGCTCCCCGCGGACAGGCGGGCCCGCACCCCTCCACTTT. Residues: CASSSPRTGGPAPLHF.

The chain is built from TRBV11-3 and TRBJ2-2; 8 bases fit TRBD1. CDR1 and CDR2 (germline): SGHNT, YENEEA. The CDR3 has 17 amino acids. Trimming removed 4 bases from V and 0 bases from J; junction bases left unmatched: 7. CDR3 in amino acids: CASSSTSTGANTGELFF. The CDR3 nucleotides are TGTGCCAGCAGCTCAACCTCGACAGGGGCGAACACCGGGGAGCTGTTTTTT. Full variable domain (outside the CDR3, taken from reference TRBV11-3 and TRBJ2-2): EAGVVQSPRYKIIEKKQPVAFWCNPISGHNTLYWYLQNLGQGPELLIRYENEEAVDDSQLPKDRFSAERLKGVDSTLKIQPAELGDSAVYLCASSSTSTGANTGELFFGEGSRLTVL.

V gene TRBV7-8 combines with J gene TRBJ2-1, with 8 bases identical to TRBD1. V dropped 4 bases and J dropped 2; count of bases not matched to a gene: 4. The CDR3 totals 15 residues. CDR1 is SGHVS and CDR2 is FQNEAQ in the germline V gene. The CDR3 reads CASSSGQGTYNEQFF. CDR3 bases: TGTGCCAGCAGCTCAGGACAGGGCACCTACAATGAGCAGTTCTTC.

This clone came up once. The chain joins TRBV19 to TRBJ1-1; a possible D gene is TRBD1 (5 bases). Trimming took off 2 bases at V and 0 bases at J, with 16 bases between the two ends. CDR1 is LNHDA, CDR2 SQIVND, per germline (reference sequence). The CDR3 contains 17 residues. CDR3 coding DNA: TGTGCCAGTAGTATACCCCGGGGGAGACGGGTGAACACTGAAGCTTTCTTT. Its translation: CASSIPRGRRVNTEAFF.